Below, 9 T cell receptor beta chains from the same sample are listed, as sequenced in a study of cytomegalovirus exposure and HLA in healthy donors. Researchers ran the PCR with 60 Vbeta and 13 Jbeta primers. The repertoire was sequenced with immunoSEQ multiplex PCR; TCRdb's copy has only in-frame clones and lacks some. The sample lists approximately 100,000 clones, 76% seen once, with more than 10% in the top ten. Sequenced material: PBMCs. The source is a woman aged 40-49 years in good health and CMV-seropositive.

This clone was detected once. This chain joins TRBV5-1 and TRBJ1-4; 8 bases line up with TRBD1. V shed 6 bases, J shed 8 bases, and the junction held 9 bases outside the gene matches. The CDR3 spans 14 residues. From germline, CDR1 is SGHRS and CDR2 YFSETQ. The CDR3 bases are TGCGCCAGCACCCAGGGGGCGCCGAGAGAAAAACTGTTTTTT. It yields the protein CASTQGAPREKLFF.

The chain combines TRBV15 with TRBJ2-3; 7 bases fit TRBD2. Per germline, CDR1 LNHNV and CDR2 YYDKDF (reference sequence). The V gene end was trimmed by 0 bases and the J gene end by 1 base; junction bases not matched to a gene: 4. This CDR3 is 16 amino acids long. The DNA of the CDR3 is TGTGCCACCAGCAGAGATCGACGGGGGGGCACAGATACGCAGTATTTT. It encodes CATSRDRRGGTDTQYF.

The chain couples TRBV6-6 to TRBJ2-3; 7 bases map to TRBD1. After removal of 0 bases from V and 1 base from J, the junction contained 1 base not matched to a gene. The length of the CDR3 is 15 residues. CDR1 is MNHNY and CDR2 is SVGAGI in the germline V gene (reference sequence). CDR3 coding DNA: TGTGCCAGCAGTTACTCGAGGGGGCGCACAGATACGCAGTATTTT. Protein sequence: CASSYSRGRTDTQYF.

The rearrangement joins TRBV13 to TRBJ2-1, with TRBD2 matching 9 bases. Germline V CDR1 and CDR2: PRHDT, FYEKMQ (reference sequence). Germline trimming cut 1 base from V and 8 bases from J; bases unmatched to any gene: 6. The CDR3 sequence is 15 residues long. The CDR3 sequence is CASSLVASGGYEQFF. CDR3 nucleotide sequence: TGTGCCAGCAGCTTAGTTGCAAGCGGGGGGTATGAGCAGTTCTTC.

The DNA of the CDR3 is TGTGCCTGGCGGCGGGACAGGAACACTGAAGCTTTCTTT. This gives the protein CAWRRDRNTEAFF. This chain joins TRBV30 and TRBJ1-1; 7 nucleotides match TRBD1. This CDR3 is built from 13 residues. V shed 5 bases and J 1 base; nucleotides not matched to a gene: 4. Germline CDR1 reads GTSNPN; CDR2 reads SVGIG (reference sequence).

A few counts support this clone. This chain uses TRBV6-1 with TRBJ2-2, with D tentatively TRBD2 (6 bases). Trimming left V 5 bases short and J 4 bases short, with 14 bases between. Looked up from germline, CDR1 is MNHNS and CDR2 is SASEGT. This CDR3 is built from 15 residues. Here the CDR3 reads CASSSPGTATGELFF. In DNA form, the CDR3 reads TGTGCCAGCAGTTCTCCCGGGACTGCCACCGGGGAGCTGTTTTTT.

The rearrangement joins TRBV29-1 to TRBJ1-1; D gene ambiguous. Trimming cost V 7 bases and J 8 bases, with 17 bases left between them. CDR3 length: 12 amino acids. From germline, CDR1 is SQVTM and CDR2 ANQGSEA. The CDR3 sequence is CSAGPGVGEAFF. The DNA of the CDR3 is TGCAGCGCTGGGCCCGGGGTGGGGGAAGCTTTCTTT.

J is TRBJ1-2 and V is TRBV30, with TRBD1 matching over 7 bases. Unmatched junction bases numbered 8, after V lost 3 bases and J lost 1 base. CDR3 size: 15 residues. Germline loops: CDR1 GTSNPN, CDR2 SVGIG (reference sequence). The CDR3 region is CAWRDDRAFNYGYTF. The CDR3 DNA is TGTGCCTGGAGAGATGACAGGGCCTTTAACTATGGCTACACCTTC.

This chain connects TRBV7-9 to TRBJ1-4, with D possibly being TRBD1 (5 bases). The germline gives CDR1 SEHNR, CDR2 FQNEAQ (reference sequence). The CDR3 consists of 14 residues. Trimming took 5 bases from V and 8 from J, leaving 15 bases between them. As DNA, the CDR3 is TGTGCCAGCAGCATGGACATAGAAGGCGAAAAACTGTTTTTT. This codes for CASSMDIEGEKLFF.